This note documents a single T cell receptor beta chain sequence. Other DNA sequences of this sample code for an identical CDR3. This record belongs to a study of blood T cell repertoires in COVID-19. As originally analysed: Scientists estimated how many nucleated cells there were by amplifying reference gene primers. Measured with immunoSEQ multiplex PCR; TCRdb has only the in-frame clones, and not every one. From that table come the V and J calls and clone size; the DNA was used to work out D and trimming. The data show some 100,000 clones, under 80% seen once. V was pared by 6 bases and J by 4 bases, with 10 bases between. Germline values: CDR1 MDHEN, CDR2 SYDVKM. This CDR3 contains 13 residues.

Sequencing input: peripheral blood. The clonotype originates from a man between 45 and 60 years old with acute or convalescent COVID-19. The chain is built from TRBV28 and TRBJ1-5, with a weak D call TRBD1 (6 bases). The CDR3 sequence: CASSRTVNQPQHF. The CDR3, as DNA: TGTGCCAGCAGCCGGACAGTTAATCAGCCCCAGCATTTT.